The next 20 T cell receptor beta chains were all read from a single sample in a study of cytomegalovirus exposure and HLA in healthy donors. PCR involved 60 Vbeta and 13 Jbeta primers. Measured with immunoSEQ multiplex PCR; TCRdb has only the in-frame clones, and not every one. The sample has 150,000 to 200,000 clones; approximately 84% are singletons. Sequencing was done on a sample of PBMCs. The source is a girl under two years old in good health and CMV-seronegative.

The chain links TRBV5-4 to TRBJ2-1; maybe TRBD2 (5 bases). Trimming took off 0 bases at V and 5 bases at J, with 12 bases between the two ends. The CDR3 is 15 amino acids. Germline V gives CDR1 SGHNT, CDR2 YYREEE (reference sequence). For the CDR3, the DNA is TGTGCCAGCAGCTTGGATTCTAGGCGGGACAATGAGCAGTTCTTC. As protein: CASSLDSRRDNEQFF.

The chain carries TRBV6-5 and TRBJ2-7; D may be TRBD1 (6 bases). From germline, CDR1 is MNHEY and CDR2 SVGAGI. The CDR3 is 15 amino acids. The V and J ends lost 0 bases and 3 bases respectively, with 12 bases between them. In DNA form, the CDR3 reads TGTGCCAGCAGTTACTCGCCGACAGGCAGCTACGAGCAGTACTTC. Encoded protein: CASSYSPTGSYEQYF.

J is TRBJ2-7 and V is TRBV5-1, with 9 bases matching TRBD2. CDR3 length: 15 amino acids. The V and J ends lost 0 bases and 7 bases, in that order; junction bases with no gene match: 8. CDR1 SGHRS and CDR2 YFSETQ come from the germline V gene. The CDR3 DNA is TGCGCCAGCAGCTTGGCCTTAGCGGGAGAGGAGGAGCAGTACTTC. This gives the protein CASSLALAGEEEQYF.

This sequence joins TRBV5-1 and TRBJ1-1; a possible D gene is TRBD1 (5 bases). Trimming shortened V by 5 bases and J by 6 bases, and 14 bases separated the two germline ends. Germline V lookup: CDR1 SGHRS, CDR2 YFSETQ. CDR3 length equals 13 residues. The CDR3 DNA follows: TGCGCCAGCAGTTGGGGTGGGGGGGCTGAAGCTTTCTTT. This sequence encodes CASSWGGGAEAFF.

This rearrangement joins TRBV2 to TRBJ2-1, with TRBD2 matching 9 bases. CDR3 size: 18 residues. The J segment lost 0 bases and the V segment lost 6 bases, leaving 12 bases of the junction unmatched. Looked up from germline, CDR1 is SNHLY and CDR2 is FYNNEI. As DNA, the CDR3 is TGTGCCAGCAGGGGGGATTGGATTAGCGGGAGCTCCTACAATGAGCAGTTCTTC. Its protein is CASRGDWISGSSYNEQFF.

On this clone itself: One junction end disagrees with the germline gene, perhaps due to a read error. V usage is TRBV2 and J usage is TRBJ2-7, with 9 bases fitting TRBD1. Germline CDR1 reads SNHLY; CDR2 reads FYNNEI. CDR3 length: 11 amino acids. The CDR3 DNA sequence: TGTGCCAGCAGTGAACCGGGACAGGGAAGGTTT. This translates into CASSEPGQGRF.

The gene calls are TRBV7-3 and TRBJ2-1; 10 positions match TRBD2. Germline lookup yields CDR1 SGHTA and CDR2 FQGTGA. This CDR3 is built from 14 residues. The ends lost 5 bases at V and 10 bases at J; junction bases unmatched: 8. The CDR3 protein is CASSQGLAVSEQFF. The DNA for the CDR3 is TGTGCCAGCAGCCAAGGACTAGCGGTAAGCGAGCAGTTCTTC.

The chain uses TRBV15 and TRBJ1-3, with D unresolved. This CDR3 has 13 residues. CDR1 LNHNV and CDR2 YYDKDF come from the germline V gene (reference sequence). Trimming pared 5 bases from V and 4 bases from J, leaving 9 bases between. CDR3 DNA: TGTGCCACCAGCTTCAGCGGGGGAAACACCATATATTTT. Encoded protein: CATSFSGGNTIYF.

V usage is TRBV7-2 and J usage is TRBJ2-7, with 11 nucleotides matching TRBD1. The CDR3 contains 18 residues. V trimming: 0 bases; J trimming: 7 bases; junction bases outside the gene matches: 14. Germline CDR1 reads SGHTA; CDR2 reads FQGNSA. DNA for the CDR3: TGTGCCAGCAGCTTAGCTAGAACTCTTAGGGACAGGGGGTCGGAGCAGTACTTC. As protein: CASSLARTLRDRGSEQYF.

This rearrangement joins TRBV10-3 to TRBJ2-3, with a tentative D call TRBD1 (5 bases). The V end lost 5 bases, the J end lost 2 bases, and 11 bases lay between the germline ends. Per the germline V gene, CDR1 is ENHRY and CDR2 is SYGVKD. The CDR3 spans 14 residues. CDR3 loop: CAISSGIYTDTQYF. CDR3 DNA: TGTGCCATCAGTTCAGGGATTTACACAGATACGCAGTATTTT.

This clone is a singleton in its sample. The chain couples TRBV19 to TRBJ1-5; D remains unclear. This CDR3 contains 17 residues. Looked up from germline, CDR1 is LNHDA and CDR2 is SQIVND (reference sequence). V was pared by 5 bases and J by 0 bases, with 17 bases between. DNA of the CDR3: TGTGCCAGTAGTGGGCGGAGGGTCACCAATAGCAATCAGCCCCAGCATTTT. Its translation: CASSGRRVTNSNQPQHF.

This clone showed up just once. The CDR3 bases are TGTGCCAGCAGCTCGATCGGGACTAGTGTTAGGGAGACCCAGTACTTC. This codes for CASSSIGTSVRETQYF. The J gene is TRBJ2-5, the V gene TRBV7-2, with TRBD2 matching 8 bases. V lost 4 bases, J lost 5 bases, and 12 bases stayed unmatched. The germline gives CDR1 SGHTA, CDR2 FQGNSA. The CDR3 has 16 residues. Full variable domain (outside the CDR3, taken from reference TRBV7-2 and TRBJ2-5): GAGVSQSPSNKVTEKGKDVELRCDPISGHTALYWYRQSLGQGLEFLIYFQGNSAPDKSGLPSDRFSAERTGGSVSTLTIQRTQQEDSAVYLCASSSIGTSVRETQYFGPGTRLLVL.

The V and J genes are TRBV27 and TRBJ2-7; 7 bases fit TRBD2. The CDR3 is 14 amino acids. V was clipped by 4 bases and J by 5 bases; unmatched bases: 8. Germline V CDR1 and CDR2: MNHEY, SMNVEV (reference sequence). The CDR3 DNA follows: TGTGCCAGCAGTTCTCGACTAGCTGCGGACGAGCAGTACTTC. It yields the protein CASSSRLAADEQYF.

J is TRBJ2-1 and V is TRBV30; 8 bases line up with TRBD2. Germline V gene lookup returns CDR1 GTSNPN and CDR2 SVGIG (reference sequence). The CDR3 sequence is 16 residues long. Unmatched junction bases numbered 18, after V lost 4 bases and J lost 10 bases. As DNA, the CDR3 is TGTGCCTGGACCCCGAAGGCTAGAGCGCCGGGGGGGGAGCAGTTCTTC. Its translation is CAWTPKARAPGGEQFF.

J is TRBJ2-1 and V is TRBV5-4; D unclear. Per germline, CDR1 SGHNT and CDR2 YYREEE (reference sequence). The V and J ends lost 0 bases and 0 bases respectively, with 16 bases between them. The CDR3 is 18 amino acids. In DNA, the CDR3 is TGTGCCAGCAGCTTGGCAATCCCCTGGCGGAGCTCCTACAATGAGCAGTTCTTC. Translation gives CASSLAIPWRSSYNEQFF.

This clone was observed once. This chain connects TRBV13 to TRBJ2-7; 7 positions agree with TRBD2. Germline CDR1 reads PRHDT; CDR2 reads FYEKMQ (reference sequence). V shed 3 bases, J shed 3 bases, and the junction held 2 bases outside the gene matches. The CDR3 runs to 13 residues. In DNA, the CDR3 is TGTGCCAGCAGCTTGGGGACTAACTACGAGCAGTACTTC. Its translation is CASSLGTNYEQYF.

The chain carries TRBV29-1 and TRBJ2-3, with unresolved D. V was trimmed by 4 bases and J by 1 base, leaving 6 bases between them. Germline CDR1 SQVTM, CDR2 ANQGSEA. This CDR3 comprises 12 residues. Here the CDR3 DNA reads TGCAGCGTTGGCGGAGGCACAGATACGCAGTATTTT. It specifies CSVGGGTDTQYF.

The rearrangement joins TRBV5-4 to TRBJ2-1, with 10 bases fitting TRBD1. The V and J ends lost 0 bases and 8 bases, in that order; junction bases with no gene match: 5. This CDR3 contains 15 residues. Germline CDR1 and CDR2: SGHNT and YYREEE (reference sequence). CDR3 region: CASSLGQGAGYEQFF. In nucleotides, the CDR3 is TGTGCCAGCAGCTTGGGACAGGGGGCCGGGTATGAGCAGTTCTTC.

The chain carries TRBV6-1 and TRBJ2-7; tentatively, D is TRBD1 (5 bases). Trimming shortened V by 0 bases and J by 3 bases, and 12 bases separated the two germline ends. This CDR3 contains 15 residues. The germline V gene has CDR1 MNHNS and CDR2 SASEGT. DNA for the CDR3: TGTGCCAGCAGTGAAGCACTCCTGGACAACTACGAGCAGTACTTC. Protein product: CASSEALLDNYEQYF.

This sequence joins TRBV7-6 and TRBJ1-1; D remains unclear. This CDR3 region has 15 residues. In germline, CDR1 is SGHVS, CDR2 FNYEAQ. The V end lost 5 bases, the J end lost 4 bases, and 17 bases lay between the germline ends. The CDR3 DNA follows: TGTGCCAGCAGCGGAGGGCGATCAGGAGTCACTGAAGCTTTCTTT. It specifies CASSGGRSGVTEAFF.